The 5 T cell receptor beta chains in this list originate from one sample, sequenced in a study of cytomegalovirus exposure and HLA in healthy donors. The PCR was carried out with 60 Vbeta primers and 13 Jbeta primers. The table came from immunoSEQ multiplex PCR; TCRdb's copy has only in-frame clones and leaves some out. The sample yields over 130,000 clones, about 60% seen once. The sample was PBMCs. Receptors originate from an older woman in good health and CMV-seropositive.

This clone was found a few times. The chain recombines TRBV29-1 with TRBJ2-7, with D possibly being TRBD1 (6 bases). The germline V gene encodes CDR1 SQVTM and CDR2 ANQGSEA. This CDR3 has 12 amino acids. The ends were cut back, 7 bases at V and 5 bases at J, with 15 bases in the middle. The CDR3 nucleotides read TGCAGCGCCCTTCTGCCAGGGGACGAGCAGTACTTC. It is translated as CSALLPGDEQYF.

This clone came up a few times. This chain links TRBV30 with TRBJ1-3; unclear D gene. The CDR3 has 14 amino acids. CDR1 is GTSNPN, CDR2 SVGIG, per germline (reference sequence). V shed 2 bases and J shed 0 bases, with 8 bases lying between them. CDR3 amino acids: CAWSTGFSGNTIYF. The CDR3 nucleotides are TGTGCCTGGAGTACGGGTTTCTCTGGAAACACCATATATTTT.

This clone was recorded once. The genes are TRBV7-9 and TRBJ1-2; D possibly corresponds to TRBD1 (5 bases). V lost 5 bases and J lost 2, with 12 bases in between. Per the germline V gene, CDR1 is SEHNR and CDR2 is FQNEAQ (reference sequence). This CDR3 is built from 14 residues. The CDR3 DNA follows: TGTGCCAGCAGCCTGATCAGGGAAAACTATGGCTACACCTTC. Translation gives CASSLIRENYGYTF.

This sequence joins TRBV30 and TRBJ2-7; perhaps TRBD2 as D (6 bases). Trimming removed 7 bases at V and 2 bases at J, with 12 bases between. Germline assignment: CDR1 GTSNPN and CDR2 SVGIG (reference sequence). CDR3 length equals 12 residues. CDR3 in amino acids: CASIGGTYEQYF. CDR3 nucleotide sequence: TGTGCCTCGATCGGCGGGACCTACGAGCAGTACTTC.

The chain recombines TRBV27 with TRBJ2-5, with 9 bases aligning to TRBD2. The J call may be in error: the DNA end matches TRBJ2-7 better. The CDR3 covers 15 residues. CDR1 and CDR2 from the germline V gene are MNHEY and SMNVEV (reference sequence). The CDR3 sequence is CASRDSGRIAYEQYF. The CDR3 coding sequence is TGTGCCAGCCGCGATAGCGGGAGAATTGCCTACGAGCAGTACTTC.